The rows below give T cell receptor beta chains drawn from one sample of a study of blood T cells in healthy people across ages. TCRdb reprocessed the 5' RACE reads via MiXCR and lists one record per CDR3 protein. Of 800,000 to 950,000 distinct CDR3 sequences detected, roughly 34% appear once; the ten largest clones hold 10% to 15%. The sample taken for sequencing was blood. These receptors were collected from a man between 18 and 35 years old in good health. CDR3s include the opening cysteine and the closing phenylalanine or tryptophan. Each record gives: V gene, clone size, J gene, D gene, CDR3 protein, CDR3 DNA. The D gene is left open where the match is weak. Expanded clones get a size class; other rows say once, few or many, or leave the size out.

v_call: TRBV16
clone_size: .
j_call: TRBJ2-7
d_call: .
cdr3_aa: CASSLTLDSYEQYF
cdr3_nt: TGTGCCAGCAGCCTCACGTTGGACAGCTACGAGCAGTACTTC

v_call: TRBV7-3
clone_size: .
j_call: TRBJ2-2
d_call: .
cdr3_aa: CASSRTLNTGELFF
cdr3_nt: TGTGCCAGCAGCCGGACTCTGAACACCGGGGAGCTGTTTTTT

v_call: TRBV18
clone_size: few
j_call: TRBJ1-2
d_call: .
cdr3_aa: CASSPPGEGEYGYTF
cdr3_nt: TGTGCCAGCTCACCACCCGGAGAAGGGGAATATGGCTACACCTTC

v_call: TRBV20-1
clone_size: .
j_call: TRBJ2-3
d_call: .
cdr3_aa: CSGLGLGADTQYF
cdr3_nt: TGCAGTGGGCTGGGGTTGGGGGCAGATACGCAGTATTTT

v_call: TRBV12-3/TRBV12-4
clone_size: many
j_call: TRBJ2-6
d_call: .
cdr3_aa: CASGRTRDLSGANVLTF
cdr3_nt: TGTGCCAGCGGACGGACGAGGGATTTGTCTGGGGCCAACGTCCTGACTTTC

v_call: TRBV12-3/TRBV12-4
clone_size: .
j_call: TRBJ2-2
d_call: TRBD2
cdr3_aa: CASSLQLAGVNTGELFF
cdr3_nt: TGTGCCAGCAGTTTACAGCTAGCGGGCGTGAACACCGGGGAGCTGTTTTTT

v_call: TRBV2
clone_size: few
j_call: TRBJ2-2
d_call: .
cdr3_aa: CASKSNTGELFF
cdr3_nt: TGTGCCAGCAAGTCGAACACCGGGGAGCTGTTTTTT

v_call: TRBV9
clone_size: few
j_call: TRBJ2-1
d_call: TRBD2
cdr3_aa: CASSARGLAPDEQFF
cdr3_nt: TGTGCCAGCAGCGCCCGAGGACTAGCCCCAGATGAGCAGTTCTTC

v_call: TRBV30
clone_size: many
j_call: TRBJ2-7
d_call: .
cdr3_aa: CAWSVGLSYEQYF
cdr3_nt: TGTGCCTGGAGTGTTGGGTTATCCTACGAGCAGTACTTC

v_call: TRBV30
clone_size: once
j_call: TRBJ2-2
d_call: .
cdr3_aa: CAWSVVAGELFF
cdr3_nt: TGTGCCTGGAGTGTGGTCGCCGGGGAGCTGTTTTTT

v_call: TRBV7-9
clone_size: .
j_call: TRBJ1-2
d_call: .
cdr3_aa: CASSLNGENYGYTF
cdr3_nt: TGTGCCAGCAGCTTAAATGGGGAAAACTATGGCTACACCTTC

v_call: TRBV7-2
clone_size: .
j_call: TRBJ1-5
d_call: TRBD1
cdr3_aa: CASSLQGTVNQPQHF
cdr3_nt: TGTGCCAGCAGCTTACAGGGGACAGTCAATCAGCCCCAGCATTTT

v_call: TRBV6-2/TRBV6-3
clone_size: few
j_call: TRBJ2-7
d_call: .
cdr3_aa: CASRLNRELYEQYF
cdr3_nt: TGTGCCAGCAGACTCAACCGGGAACTCTACGAGCAGTACTTC

v_call: TRBV7-9
clone_size: .
j_call: TRBJ1-5
d_call: .
cdr3_aa: CASSDGSLGNQPQHF
cdr3_nt: TGTGCCAGCAGCGACGGGTCCCTGGGGAATCAGCCCCAGCATTTT

v_call: TRBV18
clone_size: few
j_call: TRBJ2-5
d_call: TRBD2
cdr3_aa: CASSPPSGAQETQYF
cdr3_nt: TGTGCCAGCTCACCACCTAGCGGGGCGCAAGAGACCCAGTACTTC

v_call: TRBV9
clone_size: .
j_call: TRBJ1-3
d_call: .
cdr3_aa: CASRRGGSGNTIYF
cdr3_nt: TGTGCCAGCAGACGCGGGGGCTCTGGAAACACCATATATTTT

v_call: TRBV27
clone_size: .
j_call: TRBJ1-2
d_call: TRBD1
cdr3_aa: CASGADRGDGYTF
cdr3_nt: TGTGCCAGCGGAGCGGACAGGGGTGATGGCTACACCTTC

v_call: TRBV5-1
clone_size: .
j_call: TRBJ1-4
d_call: TRBD1
cdr3_aa: CASSLTTGNEKLFF
cdr3_nt: TGCGCCAGCAGCTTGACGACAGGGAATGAAAAACTGTTTTTT

v_call: TRBV29-1
clone_size: few
j_call: TRBJ2-1
d_call: TRBD2
cdr3_aa: CSVFGGATPYNEQFF
cdr3_nt: TGCAGCGTTTTCGGGGGGGCAACCCCCTACAATGAGCAGTTCTTC

v_call: TRBV11-1
clone_size: .
j_call: TRBJ2-3
d_call: TRBD2
cdr3_aa: CASSAPTQAGGLVDTQYF
cdr3_nt: TGTGCCAGCAGCGCTCCCACCCAGGCGGGGGGACTTGTAGATACGCAGTATTTT

v_call: TRBV12-3/TRBV12-4
clone_size: .
j_call: TRBJ2-2
d_call: TRBD1
cdr3_aa: CASTKGASTGELFF
cdr3_nt: TGTGCCAGCACGAAGGGGGCTAGTACCGGGGAGCTGTTTTTT

v_call: TRBV29-1
clone_size: few
j_call: TRBJ2-3
d_call: TRBD2
cdr3_aa: CSMTSGGLDTQYF
cdr3_nt: TGCAGCATGACTAGCGGGGGGCTAGATACGCAGTATTTT

v_call: TRBV7-9
clone_size: few
j_call: TRBJ2-3
d_call: .
cdr3_aa: CASSPRGTLSSTDTQYF
cdr3_nt: TGTGCCAGCAGCCCCCGCGGGACGTTGTCTAGCACAGATACGCAGTATTTT

v_call: TRBV7-2
clone_size: .
j_call: TRBJ2-5
d_call: TRBD2
cdr3_aa: CASSLDIAGGETQYF
cdr3_nt: TGTGCCAGCAGCTTGGACATAGCGGGGGGGGAGACCCAGTACTTC

v_call: TRBV10-3
clone_size: .
j_call: TRBJ1-2
d_call: TRBD1
cdr3_aa: CAMGETGGSGYTF
cdr3_nt: TGTGCCATGGGTGAGACAGGGGGGAGCGGCTACACCTTC

v_call: TRBV10-3
clone_size: .
j_call: TRBJ1-4
d_call: .
cdr3_aa: CAISPSRPPDTNEKLFF
cdr3_nt: TGTGCCATCAGCCCCTCTCGGCCCCCGGACACTAATGAAAAACTGTTTTTT

v_call: TRBV5-4
clone_size: few
j_call: TRBJ2-1
d_call: .
cdr3_aa: CASSFSTKADEQFF
cdr3_nt: TGTGCCAGCAGCTTTTCGACAAAGGCGGATGAGCAGTTCTTC

v_call: TRBV4-3
clone_size: .
j_call: TRBJ1-1
d_call: .
cdr3_aa: CASSQGANVSTEAFF
cdr3_nt: TGCGCCAGCAGCCAAGGAGCCAACGTGAGCACTGAAGCTTTCTTT

v_call: TRBV25-1
clone_size: many
j_call: TRBJ2-7
d_call: .
cdr3_aa: CARRRFSYEQYF
cdr3_nt: TGTGCCCGGCGGCGGTTTTCCTACGAGCAGTACTTC

v_call: TRBV20-1
clone_size: .
j_call: TRBJ1-2
d_call: TRBD1
cdr3_aa: CSATQTGAYGYTF
cdr3_nt: TGCAGTGCAACCCAGACAGGGGCCTATGGCTACACCTTC

v_call: TRBV7-2
clone_size: .
j_call: TRBJ2-3
d_call: TRBD2
cdr3_aa: CASSLSGGAKDTQYF
cdr3_nt: TGTGCCAGCAGCCTGAGCGGGGGGGCCAAAGATACGCAGTATTTT